Listed here is a single T cell receptor (beta chain). Its antigen is as yet unknown. This entry belongs to a study of a mutant IDH1 vaccine in newly diagnosed glioma. Study context: First vaccine doses came 4-6 weeks after radiotherapy alone, or with temozolomide cycles. Males made up around 62% and females roughly 40% of treated patients, whose mean age was around 41 years.

Assay used: immunoSEQ multiplex PCR; TCRdb lists only in-frame clones, some missing. The sample has about 110,000 clones, approximately 87% seen once. Deletions cut 4 bases from V and 0 bases from J, with 14 bases between. Germline V gene data show CDR1 as SGDLS and CDR2 as YYNGEE. This CDR3 comprises 15 residues. The time point was: week 11, during vaccination. Vaccine doses each comprised 300 ug of mutant IDH1 20-mer peptide, with topical imiquimod. The rearrangement joins TRBV9 to TRBJ2-7; no definite D call. The source is a woman aged 45-65 years with glioma. The source was PBMCs, collected from a glioma patient whose treatment included an IDH1 peptide vaccine. The CDR3 nucleotides are TGTGCCAGCAGCTCCGGTTGGCGCCACTCCTACGAGCAGTACTTC. It translates to CASSSGWRHSYEQYF.